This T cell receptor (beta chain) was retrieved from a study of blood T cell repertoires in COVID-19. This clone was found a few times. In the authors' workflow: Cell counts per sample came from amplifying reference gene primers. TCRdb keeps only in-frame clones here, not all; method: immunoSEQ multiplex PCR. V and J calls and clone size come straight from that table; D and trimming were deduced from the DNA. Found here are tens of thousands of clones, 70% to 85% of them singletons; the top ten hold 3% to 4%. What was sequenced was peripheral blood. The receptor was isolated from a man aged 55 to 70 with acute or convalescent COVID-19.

CDR3 nucleotides: TGTGCCAGCAGCCCGGACAGGGTGGGGAGTACGGGCACTGAAGCTTTCTTT. This translates into CASSPDRVGSTGTEAFF. The chain carries TRBV7-2 and TRBJ1-1; TRBD1 aligns across 8 bases. Germline trimming cut 5 bases from V and 4 bases from J; bases unmatched to any gene: 15. Germline-derived CDR1 and CDR2 are SGHTA and FQGNSA. The length of the CDR3 is 17 residues.